This T cell receptor beta chain stems from a study of cytomegalovirus exposure and HLA in healthy donors. Overall study: Among the roughly 400 genotyped donors, less than 85% were placed in the Caucasian-associated ancestry cluster. Study findings and constraints: Productive rates of about 87% or about 30% were seen for most TCR beta V segments in an earlier analysis.

The CDR3 spans 16 residues. From germline, CDR1 is LGHNA and CDR2 YNFKEQ. Unmatched junction bases numbered 10, after V lost 3 bases and J lost 6 bases. Details on this clone: Its matching antigen is unknown.

Use of 60 Vbeta and 13 Jbeta primers characterized the PCR. Method: immunoSEQ multiplex PCR; TCRdb's copy keeps in-frame clones and lacks some. The sample shows a few hundred thousand clones, 84% of them seen only once. The sample taken for sequencing was PBMCs. The sequence was obtained from a woman aged 35 to 49 in good health and CMV-seropositive. The chain has TRBV4-2 and TRBJ1-4, with 7 bases aligning to TRBD1. This CDR3 reads CASSQGTARVDEKLFF. CDR3 nucleotides: TGTGCCAGCAGCCAGGGGACAGCGCGAGTTGATGAAAAACTGTTTTTT.